The following is a T cell receptor (beta chain) sequence with its context. Its matching antigen is unknown. From blood, about 230-500 ng of genomic DNA served as TRB template. The source of the sample is a study of T and B cells in COVID-19 patients. Study-level background: Peripheral blood came from COVID-19 patients with active infection or after recovery. Study-level findings and limits: The recovered cohort had approximately 2,000 exclusive TCR clusters, including just over 30 low generation probability clusters. At recovery TRB diversity and richness exceeded healthy donors, after highly clonal active COVID-19 repertoires.

BIOMED2 TRB-A/B primer pools were used in multiplex TRB PCR. Using its own MiXCR run on the multiplex PCR reads, TCRdb lists one record per CDR3 protein. This sample yields around 1,400 distinct CDR3 sequences, of which around 25% are seen a single time; around 30% belongs to the top ten. Germline CDR1 reads SGHTA; CDR2 reads FQGNSA. The CDR3 length is 15 residues. With 5 bases clipped from V and 6 bases from J, the junction kept 7 bases outside the gene matches. Specimen: blood. The V and J genes are TRBV7-2 and TRBJ1-5; 10 bases line up with TRBD1. The sequence came from a human donor with active COVID-19. The CDR3 loop reads CASSLGTGVVQPQHF. The CDR3, as DNA: TGTGCCAGCAGCCTCGGGACAGGGGTTGTTCAGCCCCAGCATTTT.